This TCR beta chain was retrieved from a study of control samples from healthy donors and cancer patients. Germline CDR1 reads SGHDN; CDR2 reads FVKESK. Trimming took 0 bases from V and 0 from J, leaving 8 bases between them. This CDR3 spans 16 amino acids. This table comes from immunoSEQ multiplex PCR, and its TCRdb copy is limited to in-frame clones, with some not included. The data contain under 200,000 clones, about nine tenths of them singletons. The sequence was collected from a woman in her twenties or thirties in good health. The J gene is TRBJ1-4, the V gene TRBV14; D is unclear. Specimen: blood. The CDR3 sequence: CASSQDIRATNEKLFF. CDR3 bases: TGTGCCAGCAGCCAAGATATCCGGGCAACTAATGAAAAACTGTTTTTT.